Following are 27 T cell receptor beta chains from one sample sequenced in a study of breast tumors, draining lymph nodes, adjacent tissues. Axillary draining lymph nodes of breast cancer patients supplied the node samples. TCRdb re-analysed the multiplex PCR reads in MiXCR, keeping a single row per CDR3 protein. In the table there are under 250,000 distinct CDR3 sequences, 32% of which are singletons. Input material: axillary lymph node tissue. The receptors were sampled from a female donor with breast cancer. Some clones in this sample may be carry-over from other donors' samples.

For the CDR3, the DNA is TGTGCCAGCAGCTTGATGGGGGCGGGGCCGAGACACAATGAGCAGTTCTTC. It yields the protein CASSLMGAGPRHNEQFF. The chain recombines TRBV5-5 with TRBJ2-1; D might be TRBD1 or TRBD2, each matching 6 bases. This CDR3 spans 17 amino acids. Per germline, CDR1 SGHKS and CDR2 YYEKEE (reference sequence). V gave up 1 base and J gave up 5 bases, with 19 bases separating them.

The sample holds many counts of this clonotype. V and J are TRBV29-1 and TRBJ2-3; maybe TRBD1 (6 bases). The V end lost 7 bases, the J end lost 5 bases, and 22 bases lay between the germline ends. CDR1 is SQVTM, CDR2 ANQGSEA, per germline. CDR3 size: 15 residues. The CDR3 sequence: CSGNRVSGNEDTQYF. DNA for the CDR3: TGCAGCGGAAACAGGGTTTCAGGAAATGAAGATACGCAGTATTTT.

This clonotype was counted many times. This CDR3 reads CASSIVVGELFF. CDR3 bases: TGTGCCAGTAGTATAGTTGTCGGGGAGCTGTTTTTT. V usage is TRBV19 and J usage is TRBJ2-2; no firm D call. The germline V gene encodes CDR1 LNHDA and CDR2 SQIVND (reference sequence). Trimming shortened V by 1 base and J by 7 bases, and 4 bases separated the two germline ends. The CDR3 covers 12 residues. Full variable domain (missing parts from reference TRBV19 and TRBJ2-2): DGGITQSPKYLFRKEGQNVTLSCEQNLNHDAMYWYRQDPGQGLRLIYYSQIVNDFQKGDIAEGYSVSREKKESFPLTVTSAQKNPTAFYLCASSIVVGELFFGEGSRLTVL.

Many counts were recorded for this clonotype. The J gene is TRBJ2-1, the V gene TRBV20-1; 8 bases line up with TRBD2. Germline V gene sequence: CDR1 DFQATT, CDR2 SNEGSKA (reference sequence). V lost 6 bases, J lost 4 bases, and 11 bases stayed unmatched. The CDR3 sequence is 15 residues long. The CDR3 protein is CSAEGGTRFYNEQFF. The CDR3 nucleotides read TGCAGTGCCGAGGGGGGGACTAGGTTTTACAATGAGCAGTTCTTC.

In the case of this clonotype: Because the CDR3 is missing its conserved closing phenylalanine or tryptophan, this is likely a read error. V is TRBV24-1 and J is TRBJ2-7; D is possibly TRBD2 (6 bases). Germline values: CDR1 KGHDR, CDR2 SFDVKD. This CDR3 region has 13 residues. CDR3 nucleotide sequence: TGTGCCACCAGTGGGACTAACACCTACGTGCAGTACCTC. Its protein product is CATSGTNTYVQYL.

V gene TRBV6-1 combines with J gene TRBJ2-3; 7 bases match TRBD2. The ends lost 7 bases at V and 0 bases at J; junction bases unmatched: 7. The V gene's germline CDR1 is MNHNS and CDR2 SASEGT. This CDR3 is built from 15 residues. CDR3 DNA sequence: TGTGCCAGCAAGCCGAGCGGGATTAGCACAGATACGCAGTATTTT. Its translation is CASKPSGISTDTQYF.

This clonotype was picked up many times. The chain uses TRBV19 and TRBJ2-2; possible D gene TRBD1, 6 bases. The length of the CDR3 is 14 residues. Germline V gene lookup returns CDR1 LNHDA and CDR2 SQIVND (reference sequence). V lost 7 bases to trimming and J lost 10 bases, with 19 bases between them. The CDR3 DNA is TGTGCCAGTACCCCAGATTTTGGGGGCGTGGAGCTGTTTTTT. It yields the protein CASTPDFGGVELFF.

This rearrangement joins TRBV9 to TRBJ2-1; possible D gene TRBD2, 5 bases. The CDR3 spans 15 residues. Germline lookup yields CDR1 SGDLS and CDR2 YYNGEE. The germline V and J ends were trimmed by 4 bases and 6 bases, with 17 bases remaining between them. CDR3 sequence reads: CASSPKGLAGNEQFF. CDR3 nucleotide sequence: TGTGCCAGCAGCCCTAAGGGTCTAGCTGGCAATGAGCAGTTCTTC.

This clonotype was detected many times. The chain has TRBV4-1 and TRBJ1-6, with a weak D call TRBD1 (6 bases). Looked up from germline, CDR1 is MGHRA and CDR2 is YSYEKL. The CDR3 is made up of 15 amino acids. With 4 bases removed from V and 14 bases from J, the gap between germline ends came to 21 bases. The CDR3 reads CASSRAIGVRGALHF. Written as DNA, the CDR3 is TGCGCCAGCAGCCGAGCTATCGGGGTCAGGGGTGCCCTCCACTTT.

On this clonotype: One end of the junction fails to match germline, which may point to a read error. The rearrangement uses TRBV5-1 and TRBJ2-3; TRBD1 agrees at 8 bases. Per the germline V gene, CDR1 is SGHRS and CDR2 is YFSETQ. CDR3 size: 12 residues. The CDR3 region is CASGTTGDTHYF. CDR3 sequence (DNA): TGTGCCAGCGGTACGACAGGGGATACGCACTATTTT.

This clonotype came up many times. J is TRBJ1-6 and V is TRBV25-1; D remains ambiguous. CDR1 is MGHDK, CDR2 SYGVNS, per germline. CDR3 length: 12 residues. Trimming cost V 8 bases and J 0 bases, with 2 bases left between them. The DNA for the CDR3 is TGTGCCAGCGGCTCCTATAATTCACCCCTCCACTTT. Protein product: CASGSYNSPLHF. Drawing the rest from reference TRBV25-1 and TRBJ1-6, the complete variable domain is EADIYQTPRYLVIGTGKKITLECSQTMGHDKMYWYQQDPGMELHLIHYSYGVNSTEKGDLSSESTVSRIRTEHFPLTLESARPSHTSQYLCASGSYNSPLHFGNGTRLTVT.

Concerning this clonotype itself: A much larger clone sits a single nucleotide away, making a read error possible. Because the CDR3 is missing its conserved closing phenylalanine or tryptophan, this is likely a read error. The DNA is left out, because the CDR3 cannot be placed on it with certainty; the CDR3 is given as TCRdb lists it. The chain couples TRBV7-3 to TRBJ1-2; the table's D call, TRBD1, was not checked against the DNA. Both ends counted, the CDR3 spans 15 residues. Germline V gene sequence: CDR1 SGHTA, CDR2 FQGTGA. The CDR3 loop is CASSLTGQGPDGYPL.

The table lists this clonotype with many counts. The V gene is TRBV20-1, the J gene TRBJ2-3; D uncertain. Germline lookup yields CDR1 DFQATT and CDR2 SNEGSKA (reference sequence). The V gene lost 3 bases and the J gene lost 2 bases, with 12 bases spanning the gap. This CDR3 contains 14 residues. CDR3 nucleotide sequence: TGCAGTGCTAGCCCTCAGCAGGTCACAGATACGCAGTATTTT. The encoded protein is CSASPQQVTDTQYF.

The chain recombines TRBV29-1 with TRBJ2-5; 7 positions match TRBD1. Per the germline V gene, CDR1 is SQVTM and CDR2 is ANQGSEA. The CDR3 spans 13 residues. J gave up 5 bases and V 7 bases, and 10 bases lay outside the gene matches. CDR3 in amino acids: CSALQGTGETQYF. CDR3 in DNA: TGCAGCGCGCTACAGGGGACCGGTGAGACCCAGTACTTC.

The rearrangement joins TRBV7-2 to TRBJ2-1, with TRBD2 matching over 13 bases. CDR1 SGHTA and CDR2 FQGNSA come from the germline V gene. Germline trimming cut 8 bases from V and 2 bases from J; bases unmatched to any gene: 9. The CDR3 extends over 17 amino acids. The CDR3 nucleotides read TGTGCCAGCTCACCAAGGACTAGCGGGAGCCCCTACAATGAGCAGTTCTTC. As protein: CASSPRTSGSPYNEQFF.

The table lists this clonotype with a few counts. V and J are TRBV28 and TRBJ2-7, with 9 bases identical to TRBD2. Germline values: CDR1 MDHEN, CDR2 SYDVKM. The CDR3 loop spans 15 amino acids. J lost 2 bases, V lost 2 bases, and 4 bases had no gene match. The CDR3 loop is CASSLAASGAYEQYF. The DNA for the CDR3 is TGTGCCAGCAGTTTAGCGGCTAGCGGGGCCTACGAGCAGTACTTC.

With respect to this clonotype: The CDR3 ends on some other residue instead of the conserved phenylalanine or tryptophan, so this is likely a read error. This rearrangement joins TRBV14 to TRBJ2-1, with D tentatively TRBD2 (5 bases). With 3 bases removed from V and 13 bases from J, the gap between germline ends came to 16 bases. Germline CDR1 is SGHDN and CDR2 is FVKESK. CDR3 size: 13 residues. The chain's CDR3 is CASSQNQRGPQFS. The CDR3 DNA reads as TGTGCCAGCAGCCAGAACCAGAGAGGGCCTCAGTTCTCC.

Ten or more counts support this clonotype. The rearrangement uses TRBV7-2 and TRBJ2-3, with D unclear. The CDR3 is 15 amino acids. V was pared by 1 base and J by 2 bases, with 10 bases between. The germline V gene encodes CDR1 SGHTA and CDR2 FQGNSA. This chain's CDR3 is CASSLGAVPTDTQYF. For the CDR3, the DNA is TGTGCCAGCAGCTTAGGTGCAGTCCCCACAGATACGCAGTATTTT.

V is TRBV29-1 and J is TRBJ2-7; 7 bases are shared with TRBD1. The germline V gene has CDR1 SQVTM and CDR2 ANQGSEA. The CDR3 has 12 residues. The CDR3 loop reads CATSRDSYEQYF. The CDR3 coding sequence is TGCGCCACAAGCCGGGACAGCTACGAGCAGTACTTC.

The rearrangement joins TRBV29-1 to TRBJ2-1; D remains ambiguous. V lost 5 bases and J lost 7, with 15 bases in between. Germline V gene lookup returns CDR1 SQVTM and CDR2 ANQGSEA. The CDR3 has 13 amino acids. The CDR3 DNA reads as TGCAGCGTTAGGGTGGGCTTCTATAATGAGCAGTTCTTC. Translation: CSVRVGFYNEQFF.

J is TRBJ2-5 and V is TRBV28, with 10 bases fitting TRBD1. Germline V gene sequence: CDR1 MDHEN, CDR2 SYDVKM. J gave up 2 bases and V 2 bases, and 14 bases lay outside the gene matches. This CDR3 has 19 residues. The CDR3 bases are TGTGCCAGCAGTTTACCCCCCCTCGGACAGGGGGTAGGGCAAGAGACCCAGTACTTC. Its protein is CASSLPPLGQGVGQETQYF.

This clonotype has a handful of counts. This may stem from a read error, because a much larger clone lies one nucleotide away. The chain uses TRBV9 and TRBJ1-3; D possibly corresponds to TRBD1 (5 bases). CDR3 size: 17 residues. Germline loops: CDR1 SGDLS, CDR2 YYNGEE. This chain's CDR3 is CASSIGGRPSSGTTIYF. The CDR3 region has the DNA TGTGCCAGCAGCATCGGGGGGAGACCGAGCTCTGGAACCACCATATATTTT.

Turning to this clonotype: This may stem from a read error, because a much larger clone lies one nucleotide away. This chain connects TRBV6-1 to TRBJ1-3, with D unclear. This CDR3 is built from 15 residues. CDR1 is MNHNS and CDR2 is SASEGT in the germline V gene. This chain's CDR3 is CASSETPSSGSTIYF. The CDR3 DNA reads as TGTGCCAGCAGTGAAACCCCAAGCTCTGGAAGCACCATATATTTT.

This clonotype was seen at least ten times. The chain combines TRBV19 with TRBJ1-2, with TRBD1 as a possible D gene (6 bases). Germline-derived CDR1 and CDR2 are LNHDA and SQIVND (reference sequence). Trimming shortened V by 3 bases and J by 3 bases, and 11 bases separated the two germline ends. The CDR3 runs to 14 residues. Here the CDR3 reads CASSIRRGDYGYTF. DNA for the CDR3: TGTGCCAGTAGTATTAGGAGGGGGGACTATGGCTACACCTTC.

This clonotype turned up a few times. This may arise from a read error, as a much more abundant clone is one base away. V gene TRBV5-1 combines with J gene TRBJ2-5; possible D gene TRBD2, 6 bases. Germline CDR1 and CDR2: SGHRS and YFSETQ. The CDR3 loop spans 14 amino acids. The ends were cut back, 4 bases at V and 9 bases at J, with 19 bases in the middle. DNA for the CDR3: TGCGCCAGCAGCCCATTGGTTTCGGGGGAGCCCCAGTACTTC. This codes for CASSPLVSGEPQYF.

This clonotype has just a few counts. A much larger clone differs by one base, so this may be a read error. V gene TRBV6-2 or TRBV6-3 combines with J gene TRBJ2-2, with TRBD1 as a possible D gene (6 bases). The CDR3 runs 17 residues. Trimming removed 5 bases at V and 4 bases at J, with 20 bases between. Germline lookup yields CDR1 MNHEY and CDR2 SVGEGT. The CDR3 protein is CASSHDTPQGSTGELFF. CDR3 nucleotides: TGTGCCAGCAGTCACGATACCCCACAGGGTAGCACCGGGGAGCTGTTTTTT.

Ten or more counts support this clonotype. This chain uses TRBV5-6 with TRBJ2-1; D uncertain. The CDR3 has 15 amino acids. Trimming cost V 1 base and J 3 bases, with 11 bases left between them. The V gene's germline CDR1 is SGHDT and CDR2 YYEEEE. The CDR3 reads CASSLFTHLYNEQFF. The CDR3 DNA is TGTGCCAGCAGCTTGTTCACACATCTCTACAATGAGCAGTTCTTC.